This T cell receptor (beta chain) was captured in a study of OX40 agonist ivuxolimab in advanced cancers. Study-level points and caveats: Among the least clonally expanded were partial responders at 0.1-3.0 mg/kg.

The table lists this clone with a count of one. Its target is unknown. Method: immunoSEQ multiplex PCR; TCRdb's copy keeps in-frame clones and lacks some. The sample shows about 150,000 clones, approximately 94% of them seen only once. The CDR3 loop spans 19 amino acids. The V and J ends lost 3 bases and 0 bases respectively, with 21 bases between them. Germline values: CDR1 SGHVS, CDR2 FNYEAQ. The V call is TRBV7-6, the J call TRBJ1-5, with D maybe TRBD1 (5 bases). Source: CD4+ or CD8+ T cells sorted from blood, taken in a trial of the OX40 agonist ivuxolimab. The TCR sequence derives from an adult with an advanced solid tumor such as melanoma, head and neck, liver or kidney cancer. The CDR3 here is CASSFAGTPSLNSNQPQHF. CDR3 in DNA: TGTGCCAGCAGCTTTGCCGGGACCCCCTCCCTCAATAGCAATCAGCCCCAGCATTTT.